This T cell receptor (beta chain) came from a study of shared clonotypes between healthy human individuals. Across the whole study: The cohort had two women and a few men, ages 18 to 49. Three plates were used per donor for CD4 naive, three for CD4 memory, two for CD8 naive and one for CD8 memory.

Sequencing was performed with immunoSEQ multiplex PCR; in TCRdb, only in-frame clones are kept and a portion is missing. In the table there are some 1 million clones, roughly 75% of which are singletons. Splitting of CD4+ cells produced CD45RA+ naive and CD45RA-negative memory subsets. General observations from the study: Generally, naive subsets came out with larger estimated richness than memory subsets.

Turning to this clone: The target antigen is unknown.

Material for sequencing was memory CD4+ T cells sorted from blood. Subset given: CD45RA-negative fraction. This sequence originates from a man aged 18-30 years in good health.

DNA for the CDR3: TGTGCCAGCAGTTTTACCGGGACAGGCGGGTACGAGCAGTACTTC. This encodes CASSFTGTGGYEQYF. This chain uses TRBV7-2 with TRBJ2-7, with 8 bases identical to TRBD1. This CDR3 spans 15 amino acids. CDR1 is SGHTA and CDR2 is FQGNSA in the germline V gene. Trimming removed 6 bases from V and 4 bases from J; junction bases left unmatched: 11.